This T cell receptor beta chain was recovered during a study of blood T cell repertoires in COVID-19. Trimming pared 2 bases from V and 7 bases from J, leaving 12 bases between. CDR3 length: 15 residues. Germline-derived CDR1 and CDR2 are MNHEY and SVGAGI. Data came from immunoSEQ multiplex PCR; TCRdb stores just in-frame clones and leaves some out. The sample shows some 180,000 clones, roughly 80% of them seen only once. The TCR was taken from a man aged 45 to 65 who had recovered from COVID-19. The chain has TRBV6-5 and TRBJ1-6; weak D call: TRBD1 (5 bases). Specimen: peripheral blood. The CDR3 loop is CASSYRPRGNSPLHF. DNA of the CDR3: TGTGCCAGCAGTTACAGGCCTAGGGGCAATTCACCCCTCCACTTT.